This TCR beta chain was retrieved from a study of shared clonotypes between healthy human individuals. This table comes from immunoSEQ multiplex PCR, and its TCRdb copy is limited to in-frame clones, with some not included. Found here are fewer than 400,000 clones, about 74% of them singletons; the top ten hold 9% to 12%. CDR1 is LNHDA and CDR2 is SQIVND in the germline V gene (reference sequence). The ends were cut back, 4 bases at V and 0 bases at J, with 13 bases in the middle. The CDR3 covers 17 residues. The chain recombines TRBV19 with TRBJ2-6; D remains unclear. The sequence derives from a man aged 25 to 45 in good health. What was sequenced was memory CD4+ T cells sorted from blood. The subset denotes: CD45RA-negative fraction. The CDR3 bases are TGTGCCAGTAGTAATCCTGGCTTGCGCTCTGGGGCCAACGTCCTGACTTTC. Translation: CASSNPGLRSGANVLTF.